This record covers a single T cell receptor beta chain. Because the CDR3's place on the DNA is in doubt, the DNA is left out and the CDR3 is given as listed by TCRdb. Germline V lookup: CDR1 SGHTA, CDR2 FQGNSA. The CDR3 numbers 23 amino acids, ends counted. TCRdb re-analysed the 5' RACE reads in MiXCR, keeping a single row per CDR3 protein. This sample yields more than 25,000 distinct CDR3 sequences, of which about 12% are seen a single time; about 5.6% belongs to the top ten. The data derive from a study of neurological immune-mediated disorders. The receptor was isolated from an older woman in good health. V is TRBV7-2 and J is TRBJ1-5; the table's TRBD1 call for D was not verified on the DNA. Material for sequencing was PBMCs. This CDR3 reads CASSFYICSATGQGGWSNQPQHF.